This TCR beta chain was identified in a study of identifying expanded T cells in peripheral blood. Whole-study results and caveats: Across healthy donors, higher total template counts meant significantly greater two-week count variance. Over around two and four weeks, about 17 and 20 clones changed, versus around 1.3 between replicates.

Data came from immunoSEQ multiplex PCR; TCRdb stores just in-frame clones and leaves some out. The table has under 90,000 clones, 75% to 90% seen once; the top ten hold about 3%. A note on this clone: Its specificity is unknown.

This CDR3 contains 13 residues. Germline V gene sequence: CDR1 WSHSY, CDR2 SAAADI. V gave up 6 bases and J gave up 0 bases, with 6 bases separating them. Healthy donors had no documented immune events, such as infections, while sampled. This sequence was found in a person aged 18 to 70 in good health. The rearrangement uses TRBV10-2 and TRBJ2-1, with D possibly TRBD2 on 5 matching bases. Sequencing was performed on blood. The CDR3 DNA sequence: TGCGCCAGCAGACTAGGCTCCTACAATGAGCAGTTCTTC. Its translation: CASRLGSYNEQFF.